The 15 T cell receptor beta chains below were found in one sample sequenced in a study of beta chain features in type 1 diabetes. Study observations and caveats: Shorter TCRB CDR3s, moderately but significantly so, were found in Type 1 diabetes patients in all four CD4+ subsets.

Every bit of the isolated RNA underwent reverse transcription, so sequencing read expressed TCRB transcripts. Clones were read by immunoSEQ multiplex PCR, and TCRdb kept only the in-frame ones, dropping some. This table holds 640,000 or so clones, around 15% found once. Their target antigens are unknown. The specimen was naive CD4+ T cells from blood. These receptors were obtained from a man between 18 and 35 years old with type 1 diabetes.

This clone was observed a handful of times. CDR3 protein: CASSFGTGSTETQYF. For the CDR3, the DNA is TGTGCCAGCAGCTTCGGGACAGGGAGTACAGAGACCCAGTACTTC. The chain combines TRBV11-2 with TRBJ2-5, with 9 nucleotides matching TRBD1. V shed 3 bases and J 4 bases; nucleotides not matched to a gene: 6. The CDR3 loop spans 15 amino acids. The germline gives CDR1 SGHAT, CDR2 FQNNGV.

This clone has more than one count but fewer than ten. The chain couples TRBV5-1 to TRBJ2-7; TRBD2 aligns across 14 bases. Looked up from germline, CDR1 is SGHRS and CDR2 is YFSETQ. V shed 4 bases, J shed 7 bases, and the junction held 10 bases outside the gene matches. The CDR3 sequence is 16 residues long. The CDR3 nucleotides are TGCGCCAGCAGCGAAGGACTAGCGGGGGGCCAGCGGGAGCAGTACTTC. It encodes CASSEGLAGGQREQYF.

This clone was observed a handful of times. The V and J genes are TRBV30 and TRBJ1-5; tentatively, D is TRBD1 (6 bases). CDR1 GTSNPN and CDR2 SVGIG come from the germline V gene (reference sequence). V lost 2 bases and J lost 8, with 10 bases in between. The CDR3 totals 12 residues. CDR3 sequence reads: CAWSLGGKPQHF. For the CDR3, the DNA is TGTGCCTGGAGTTTAGGGGGTAAGCCCCAGCATTTT.

Worth noting for this clone: Its ends do not fully match the called genes, so a read error is possible. CDR3 coding DNA: TGTGCTAGCAGCATGACCTTGGACAGCCAAGAGACCCAGTACTTC. Translation: CASSMTLDSQETQYF. This chain joins TRBV7-7 and TRBJ2-5; a possible D gene is TRBD1 (6 bases). Per the germline V gene, CDR1 is SSHAT and CDR2 is FNYEAQ (reference sequence). There are 15 residues in the CDR3.

The sample holds a few counts of this clone. This chain joins TRBV28 and TRBJ2-7, with D uncertain. The CDR3 totals 12 residues. Trimming took off 3 bases at V and 1 base at J, with 4 bases between the two ends. From germline, CDR1 is MDHEN and CDR2 SYDVKM. The CDR3 loop is CASSFASYEQYF. The CDR3 coding sequence is TGTGCCAGCAGTTTCGCATCCTACGAGCAGTACTTC.

This chain connects TRBV6-6 to TRBJ1-5, with D perhaps matching TRBD1 (5 bases). Trimming took 10 bases from V and 2 from J, leaving 21 bases between them. CDR3 size: 16 residues. CDR1 and CDR2 (germline): MNHNY, SVGAGI (reference sequence). The CDR3 nucleotides are TGTGCCATCGCTCAGGGAGCGGGGGTCGGCAATCAGCCCCAGCATTTT. Amino acids: CAIAQGAGVGNQPQHF.

This clone has just a few counts. The chain joins TRBV7-2 to TRBJ2-1; D is unclear. CDR1 and CDR2 from the germline V gene are SGHTA and FQGNSA. The CDR3 is 14 residues long. With 4 bases removed from V and 5 bases from J, the gap between germline ends came to 12 bases. DNA of the CDR3: TGTGCCAGCAGCTCCTCCCTTCCCCACAATGAGCAGTTCTTC. Protein product: CASSSSLPHNEQFF.

V gene TRBV9 combines with J gene TRBJ1-3; no definite D call. V was cut by 1 base and J by 2 bases, with 13 bases left in between. Germline lookup yields CDR1 SGDLS and CDR2 YYNGEE. The CDR3 length is 16 residues. This CDR3 reads CASSVSPSSTGNTIYF. The CDR3 region has the DNA TGTGCCAGCAGCGTAAGCCCATCTTCTACTGGAAACACCATATATTTT.

This clone has just a few counts. This chain connects TRBV6-5 to TRBJ1-2; a possible D gene is TRBD1 (6 bases). The germline V gene has CDR1 MNHEY and CDR2 SVGAGI. V was pared by 1 base and J by 8 bases, with 17 bases between. The CDR3 spans 15 residues. The CDR3 is CASSYFGQSRQGYTF. The CDR3 DNA follows: TGTGCCAGCAGTTACTTCGGACAGTCTCGCCAGGGCTACACCTTC.

Comments on this clone: The junction shows a germline mismatch at one end, possibly a read error. The chain uses TRBV7-7 and TRBJ2-1, with a possible D match to TRBD2 (6 bases). CDR3 length equals 13 residues. Germline V gives CDR1 SSHAT, CDR2 FNYEAQ (reference sequence). This CDR3 is CASSLAGGDEQFF. In DNA form, the CDR3 reads TGTGCTAGCAGCTTAGCCGGCGGGGATGAGCAGTTCTTC.

The genes are TRBV10-3 and TRBJ2-1, with 8 bases identical to TRBD2. The CDR3 spans 16 residues. CDR1 ENHRY and CDR2 SYGVKD come from the germline V gene. V was clipped by 5 bases and J by 0 bases; unmatched bases: 6. The DNA of the CDR3 is TGTGCCATCAGTACCCGAAGCGGGAGCTCCTACAATGAGCAGTTCTTC. Residues: CAISTRSGSSYNEQFF.

CDR3 residues: CASSSVRGGAEAFF. In nucleotides, the CDR3 is TGTGCCAGCAGCTCAGTGAGGGGAGGCGCTGAAGCTTTCTTT. This chain connects TRBV7-6 to TRBJ1-1; a possible D gene is TRBD1 (5 bases). Trimming cost V 4 bases and J 6 bases, with 15 bases left between them. The CDR3 is 14 residues long. Per germline, CDR1 SGHVS and CDR2 FNYEAQ. The whole variable domain, remainder taken from reference TRBV7-6 and TRBJ1-1, is GAGVSQSPRYKVTKRGQDVALRCDPISGHVSLYWYRQALGQGPEFLTYFNYEAQQDKSGLPNDRFSAERPEGSISTLTIQRTEQRDSAMYRCASSSVRGGAEAFFGQGTRLTVV.

This rearrangement joins TRBV29-1 to TRBJ2-4; 7 bases agree with TRBD1. Germline values: CDR1 SQVTM, CDR2 ANQGSEA. The CDR3 consists of 13 residues. V was pared by 8 bases and J by 6 bases, with 10 bases of the junction left unmatched. Here the CDR3 reads CSISRQGLNIQYF. CDR3 nucleotide sequence: TGCAGCATATCCCGACAGGGCTTAAACATTCAGTACTTC.

Worth noting for this clone: Additional DNA sequences in this sample encode the identical CDR3. The J gene is TRBJ2-5, the V gene TRBV5-1, with D perhaps TRBD1 or TRBD2 (5 bases each). Trimming cost V 0 bases and J 5 bases, with 20 bases left between them. The germline V gene encodes CDR1 SGHRS and CDR2 YFSETQ. CDR3 size: 17 residues. CDR3 region: CASSLGLRDLSGETQYF. In nucleotides, the CDR3 is TGCGCCAGCAGCTTGGGCCTCCGGGACCTATCGGGGGAGACCCAGTACTTC.

This clone was found a few times. This chain links TRBV4-2 with TRBJ2-1; 13 bases are a match to TRBD2. The CDR3 has 16 residues. V shed 6 bases and J 7 bases; nucleotides not matched to a gene: 9. Germline lookup yields CDR1 LGHNA and CDR2 YNFKEQ. The CDR3 DNA is TGTGCCAGCAGGGAGGCCACGGGACTAGCGGGAAATGAGCAGTTCTTC. Amino acids: CASREATGLAGNEQFF.